This record looks at one T cell receptor (beta chain) sequence and its context. The junction shows a germline mismatch at one end, possibly a read error. The CDR3 is made up of 15 amino acids. Germline V gene lookup returns CDR1 SGHDT and CDR2 YYEEEE. The authors' processing: Reference gene primer amplification gave estimated nucleated cell counts. This table comes from immunoSEQ multiplex PCR, and its TCRdb copy is limited to in-frame clones, with some not included. V, J and clone size were drawn from that table, and D and trimming were deduced from the DNA. Of approximately 360,000 clones listed, 90% are singletons. This entry comes from a study of blood T cell repertoires in COVID-19. Turning to the study itself: Sites in the United States, Italy and Spain provided acute and convalescent COVID-19 samples.

The chain has TRBV5-6 and TRBJ2-6; D is possibly TRBD1 (5 bases). The TCR was taken from a man between 18 and 29 years old with active or convalescent COVID-19. The sequencing input was peripheral blood. The CDR3 loop reads CASSSASSGANVLTF. The CDR3, as DNA: TGTGCCAGCAGCTCGGCGAGCTCTGGGGCCAACGTGCTGACTTTC.